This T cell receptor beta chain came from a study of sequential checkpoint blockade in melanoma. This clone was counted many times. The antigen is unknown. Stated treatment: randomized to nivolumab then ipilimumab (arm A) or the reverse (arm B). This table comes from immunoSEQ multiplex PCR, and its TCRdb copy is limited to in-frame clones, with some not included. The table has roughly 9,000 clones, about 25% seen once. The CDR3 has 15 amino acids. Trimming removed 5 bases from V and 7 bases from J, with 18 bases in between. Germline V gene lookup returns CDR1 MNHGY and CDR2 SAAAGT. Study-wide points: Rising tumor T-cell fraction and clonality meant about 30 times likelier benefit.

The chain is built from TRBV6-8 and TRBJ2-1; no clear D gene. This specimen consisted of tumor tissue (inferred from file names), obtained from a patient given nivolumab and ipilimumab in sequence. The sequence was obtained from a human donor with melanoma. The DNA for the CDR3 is TGTGCCAGCAGTCAAGGGCTAGGCACGGGTAATGAGCAGTTCTTC. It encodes CASSQGLGTGNEQFF.